This T cell receptor beta chain was documented in a study of T cells expressing NK-cell markers. Study context: Underlying the TCR beta repertoires were sorted CD3+CD56+NKG2C+, CD3+CD56+NKG2C- and CD3+CD56-NKG2C+ T cells. Study-level results: Specificity for HCMV among expanded NKG2C+ T cell clones was not established. Dominant NKG2C+ clonotypes accounted for roughly 1.0-8% of CD8+ T cells in about 6 donors.

Germline V gene sequence: CDR1 DFQATT, CDR2 SNEGSKA (reference sequence). The CDR3 is 14 residues long. To note about this clonotype: Its antigen remains unknown.

The TCR beta cDNA came from 5'RACE template switching with UMIs. TCRdb reworked the 5' RACE reads into one entry per CDR3 protein, no DNA. The specimen's table records about 260,000 distinct CDR3 sequences. V usage is TRBV20-1 and J usage is TRBJ2-7; TCRdb returns TRBD1, unconfirmable since there is no DNA. The specimen was blood T cells: a sorted CD56 or NKG2C T cell subset, CD4+ or CD8+ T cells, or bulk PBMC T cells (not recorded which). This TCR was sampled from a young man in good health. The CDR3 region is CSAIQGQGVHEQYF.